This T cell receptor (beta chain) appears in the sequencing data of a study of blood T cell repertoires in COVID-19. Study-wide background: T cells, B-cell-depleted T cells, or PBMCs supplied cDNA or gDNA.

The repertoire was sequenced with immunoSEQ multiplex PCR; TCRdb's copy has only in-frame clones and lacks some. The repertoire has some 150,000 clones, 85% to 90% of them found once; the top ten carry about 8%. This clone was seen a single time. With V trimmed by 6 bases and J by 0 bases, 10 bases remained unmatched. The germline gives CDR1 MNHNS, CDR2 SASEGT. The CDR3 has 17 amino acids. The receptor was isolated from a woman in her sixties with acute or convalescent COVID-19. Sequencing input: peripheral blood. The chain recombines TRBV6-1 with TRBJ1-1; TRBD1 matches at 10 bases. The CDR3 here is CASREKDRGLMNTEAFF. Written as DNA, the CDR3 is TGTGCCAGCAGGGAAAAAGACAGGGGGCTCATGAACACTGAAGCTTTCTTT.